A selection of T cell receptor beta chains follows, all from one sample in a study of molecular identifiers for immune sequencing clone quantification. Each CDR3 protein gets one entry after TCRdb re-called the PCR reads with MiXCR. Of approximately 590,000 distinct CDR3 sequences listed, about 25% were seen once; the top ten hold about 0.81%. Sequenced material: naive CD8+ T cells from blood, with Jurkat cell RNA spiked in. The receptors here all came from a human donor in good health. Some libraries in this study had Jurkat cell RNA spiked in. CDR3s include the opening cysteine and the closing phenylalanine or tryptophan. The D gene is left open where the match is weak. Not every row has a clone size; where given, it reads once, few, many or a size class.

d_call clone_size j_call v_call cdr3_aa cdr3_nt
NA many TRBJ2-7 TRBV6-5 CASSYRQLSYEQYF TGTGCCAGCAGTTACCGCCAGCTTTCCTACGAGCAGTACTTC
NA NA TRBJ2-5 TRBV4-3 CASSLRSGSETQYF TGCGCCAGCAGCCTCAGGTCGGGGAGTGAGACCCAGTACTTC
TRBD1 few TRBJ1-1 TRBV9 CASSVVGTANTEAFF TGTGCCAGCAGCGTAGTGGGGACAGCGAACACTGAAGCTTTCTTT
TRBD2 NA TRBJ2-5 TRBV20-1 CSARHLPGLAGVGGPQETQYF TGCAGTGCAAGACATCTCCCGGGACTAGCGGGAGTTGGAGGGCCTCAAGAGACCCAGTACTTC
NA NA TRBJ2-5 TRBV11-3 CASSGDGPQETQYF TGTGCCAGCAGTGGGGACGGACCCCAAGAGACCCAGTACTTC
NA NA TRBJ2-7 TRBV20-1 CSARDHGYEQYF TGCAGTGCTAGAGATCACGGGTACGAGCAGTACTTC
TRBD2 few TRBJ2-1 TRBV19 CASSFPGLARDEQFF TGTGCCAGTAGTTTTCCGGGACTAGCGAGGGATGAGCAGTTCTTC
TRBD1 many TRBJ1-5 TRBV29-1 CSVLTTGTDRRPQHF TGCAGCGTTCTTACCACCGGGACAGATCGAAGGCCCCAGCATTTT
NA many TRBJ2-3 TRBV7-8 CASSLVGGWTDTQYF TGTGCCAGCAGCTTAGTAGGGGGTTGGACAGATACGCAGTATTTT
TRBD2 few TRBJ2-1 TRBV7-9 CASSLPAGLAGYNEQFF TGTGCCAGCAGCTTACCGGCGGGACTAGCAGGTTACAATGAGCAGTTCTTC
NA NA TRBJ2-3 TRBV3-1 CASSQTSWDSRHTDTQYF TGTGCCAGCAGCCAAACCTCTTGGGACTCACGACACACAGATACGCAGTATTTT
NA NA TRBJ2-3 TRBV4-1 CASSQPTDKTATQYF TGCGCCAGCAGCCAACCTACGGACAAGACAGCTACGCAGTATTTT
NA many TRBJ1-5 TRBV27 CASSWRAGGKPQHF TGTGCCAGCAGTTGGCGGGCAGGCGGCAAGCCCCAGCATTTT
NA many TRBJ1-1 TRBV14 CASSPEVGRADTEAFF TGTGCCAGCAGCCCCGAGGTTGGGCGGGCGGACACTGAAGCTTTCTTT
TRBD1 many TRBJ1-2 TRBV29-1 CSVEDWTGVYGYTF TGCAGCGTTGAAGACTGGACAGGGGTCTATGGCTACACCTTC
NA many TRBJ2-2 TRBV7-9 CASSLAPLGGATGELFF TGTGCCAGCAGCTTAGCCCCTTTGGGGGGCGCCACCGGGGAGCTGTTTTTT
TRBD1 NA TRBJ1-1 TRBV19 CASSKDRAGAFF TGTGCCAGTAGTAAGGACAGGGCTGGAGCTTTCTTT
TRBD2 many TRBJ2-3 TRBV7-9 CASSQLAGVSDTQYF TGTGCCAGCAGCCAGCTAGCGGGAGTTTCAGATACGCAGTATTTT
NA NA TRBJ2-7 TRBV14 CASSQGELGEQYF TGTGCCAGCAGCCAAGGGGAACTAGGCGAGCAGTACTTC
NA NA TRBJ2-7 TRBV7-9 CASSSPTGKSSYEQYF TGTGCCAGCAGCTCGCCTACGGGGAAGAGCTCCTACGAGCAGTACTTC
NA few TRBJ1-1 TRBV3-1 CASSQERGTLTEAFF TGTGCCAGCAGCCAAGAGCGCGGGACACTCACTGAAGCTTTCTTT
TRBD2 few TRBJ2-5 TRBV20-1 CSANILGLEWAETQYF TGCAGTGCTAATATTCTGGGACTAGAATGGGCAGAGACCCAGTACTTC